Below, one T cell receptor beta chain is given with its context. Its antigen is unidentified. At one boundary the junction diverges from the germline segment, which might be a read error. This record belongs to a study of molecular identifiers for immune sequencing clone quantification. Study results and caveats: Molecules of identical TCR sharing a barcode could underestimate highly expanded clone sizes.

TCRdb itself ran the PCR reads through MiXCR, one entry per CDR3 protein. Here the sample spans 600,000 to 650,000 distinct CDR3 sequences, 20% being singletons. Germline loops: CDR1 MNHEY, CDR2 SMNVEV (reference sequence). The CDR3 totals 13 residues. The receptor's source is a human donor in good health. Some libraries in this study had Jurkat cell RNA spiked in. This chain links TRBV27 with TRBJ1-1; D is ambiguous. Sequencing was performed on naive CD8+ T cells from blood, with Jurkat cell RNA spiked in. Regarding subset: FACS-sorted CD8+CD4-CCR7+CD45RA+ naive T cells. CDR3 DNA: TGTGCCAGCAGCCTATCGAGCGGCACTGAAGCTTCCTTT. Amino acid sequence: CASSLSSGTEASF.